The TCR beta chain under discussion was sequenced for a study of CXCR3-negative and CXCR3-positive naive CD8 T cells. Study findings and constraints: CXCR3-positive naive cells carried more hydrophobic TRB CDR3s than CXCR3-negative naive cells did.

TRB cDNA was prepared as libraries by UMI-labeled 5' RACE. TCRdb re-called the 5' RACE reads and catalogs CDR3 proteins one per entry, DNA excluded. The table for this sample gives under 150,000 distinct CDR3 sequences. Per the germline V gene, CDR1 is SQVTM and CDR2 is ANQGSEA. This CDR3 is built from 12 residues. On this clonotype itself: The antigen remains undetermined.

The source is a human donor in good health. Some clones in this sample may be carry-over from other donors' samples. J is TRBJ1-1 and V is TRBV29-1. Sequenced material: naive CXCR3+ CD8+ T cells from blood. Specified subset: CD45RO-CCR7+CD27+CD95- naive CD8+ T cells expressing CXCR3 (TNR3+). CDR3: CSVDELNTEAFF.